Given below is one T cell receptor beta chain in context. Measured with immunoSEQ multiplex PCR; TCRdb has only the in-frame clones, and not every one. Among about 220,000 clones listed, around 94% were seen once. Germline CDR1 is SEHNR and CDR2 is FQNEAQ (reference sequence). Trimming took off 7 bases at V and 0 bases at J, with 3 bases between the two ends. The CDR3 totals 12 residues. These data are taken from a study of control samples from healthy donors and cancer patients. This sequence originates from a man aged 50 to 60 in good health. This chain connects TRBV7-9 to TRBJ2-2; D not resolved. Sequencing used blood. CDR3 in amino acids: CASTPNTGELFF. The CDR3 nucleotides read TGTGCCAGCACCCCGAACACCGGGGAGCTGTTTTTT.